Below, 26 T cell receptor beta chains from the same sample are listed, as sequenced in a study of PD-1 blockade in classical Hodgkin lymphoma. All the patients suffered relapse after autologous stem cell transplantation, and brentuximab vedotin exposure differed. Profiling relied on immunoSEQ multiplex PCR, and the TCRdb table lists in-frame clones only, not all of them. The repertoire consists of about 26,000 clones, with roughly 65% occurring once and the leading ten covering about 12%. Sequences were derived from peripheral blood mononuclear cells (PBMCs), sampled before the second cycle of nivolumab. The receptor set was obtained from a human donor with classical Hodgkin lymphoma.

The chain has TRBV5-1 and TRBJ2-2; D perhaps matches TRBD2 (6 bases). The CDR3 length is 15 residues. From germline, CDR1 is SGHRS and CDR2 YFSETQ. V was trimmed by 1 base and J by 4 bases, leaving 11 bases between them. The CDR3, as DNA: TGCGCCAGCAGCTTGATCGGAGCGGGCACCGGGGAGCTGTTTTTT. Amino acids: CASSLIGAGTGELFF.

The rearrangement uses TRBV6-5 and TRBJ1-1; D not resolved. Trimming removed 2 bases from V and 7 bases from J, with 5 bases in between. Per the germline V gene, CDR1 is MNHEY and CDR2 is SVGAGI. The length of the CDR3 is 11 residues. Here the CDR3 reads CASSYAGEAFF. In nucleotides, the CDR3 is TGTGCCAGCAGTTACGCCGGTGAAGCTTTCTTT.

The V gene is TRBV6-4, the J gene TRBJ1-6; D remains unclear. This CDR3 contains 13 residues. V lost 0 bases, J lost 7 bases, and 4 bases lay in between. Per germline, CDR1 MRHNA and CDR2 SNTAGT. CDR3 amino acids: CASSDSGNSPLHF. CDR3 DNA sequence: TGTGCCAGCAGTGACTCCGGGAATTCACCCCTCCACTTT.

Written as DNA, the CDR3 is TGTGCCAGCAGCCCGTCCCAAGATACGCAGTATTTT. This codes for CASSPSQDTQYF. The rearrangement joins TRBV11-1 to TRBJ2-3; D unresolved. Germline V gene lookup returns CDR1 SGHAT and CDR2 FQDESV (reference sequence). Trimming took off 5 bases at V and 5 bases at J, with 8 bases between the two ends. The CDR3 loop spans 12 amino acids.

In DNA form, the CDR3 reads TGTGCCAGCAGCTTGGGAGGGGATGATTCACCCCTCCACTTT. Its protein product is CASSLGGDDSPLHF. The gene calls are TRBV11-3 and TRBJ1-6, with D maybe TRBD1 (5 bases). Germline assignment: CDR1 SGHNT and CDR2 YENEEA. V lost 3 bases and J lost 8, with 11 bases in between. The CDR3 loop spans 14 amino acids. The full variable domain, its missing parts supplied by reference TRBV11-3 and TRBJ1-6, is EAGVVQSPRYKIIEKKQPVAFWCNPISGHNTLYWYLQNLGQGPELLIRYENEEAVDDSQLPKDRFSAERLKGVDSTLKIQPAELGDSAVYLCASSLGGDDSPLHFGNGTRLTVT.

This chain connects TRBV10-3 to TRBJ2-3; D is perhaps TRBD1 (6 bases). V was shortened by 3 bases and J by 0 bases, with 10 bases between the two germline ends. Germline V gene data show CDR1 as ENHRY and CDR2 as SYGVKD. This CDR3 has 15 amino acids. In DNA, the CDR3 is TGTGCCATCAGTGACGGACAGACTAGCACAGATACGCAGTATTTT. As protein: CAISDGQTSTDTQYF.

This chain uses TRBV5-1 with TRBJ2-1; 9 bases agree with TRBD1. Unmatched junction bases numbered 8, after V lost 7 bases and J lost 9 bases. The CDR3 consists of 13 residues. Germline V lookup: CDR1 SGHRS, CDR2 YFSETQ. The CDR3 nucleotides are TGCGCCAGCTTGGGACAGGGTGGTTTTGAGCAGTTCTTC. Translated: CASLGQGGFEQFF.

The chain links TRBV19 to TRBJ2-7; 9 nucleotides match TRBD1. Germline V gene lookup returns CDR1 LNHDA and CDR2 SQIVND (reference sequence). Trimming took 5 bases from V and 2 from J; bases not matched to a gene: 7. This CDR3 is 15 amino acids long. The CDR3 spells CASSDRGERTYEQYF. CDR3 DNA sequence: TGTGCCAGTAGTGACAGGGGGGAAAGGACCTACGAGCAGTACTTC.

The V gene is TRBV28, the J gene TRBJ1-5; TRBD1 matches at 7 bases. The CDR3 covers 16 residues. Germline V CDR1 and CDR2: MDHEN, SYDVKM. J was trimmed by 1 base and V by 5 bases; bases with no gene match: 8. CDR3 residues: CASSGPGQISNQPQHF. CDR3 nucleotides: TGTGCCAGCAGTGGGCCGGGACAGATAAGCAATCAGCCCCAGCATTTT.

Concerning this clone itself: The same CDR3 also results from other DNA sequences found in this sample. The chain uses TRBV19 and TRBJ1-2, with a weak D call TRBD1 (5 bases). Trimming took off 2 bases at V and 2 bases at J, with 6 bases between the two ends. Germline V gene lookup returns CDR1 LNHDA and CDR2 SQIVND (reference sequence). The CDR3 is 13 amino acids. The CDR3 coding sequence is TGTGCCAGTAGTATACGACAGAACTATGGCTACACCTTC. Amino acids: CASSIRQNYGYTF.

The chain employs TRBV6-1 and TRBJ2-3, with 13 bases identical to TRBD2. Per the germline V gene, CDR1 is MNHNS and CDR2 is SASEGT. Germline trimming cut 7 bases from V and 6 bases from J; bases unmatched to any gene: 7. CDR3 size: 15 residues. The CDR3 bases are TGTGCCAGCACCTCGGGACTAGCGGGAACCGATACGCAGTATTTT. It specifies CASTSGLAGTDTQYF.

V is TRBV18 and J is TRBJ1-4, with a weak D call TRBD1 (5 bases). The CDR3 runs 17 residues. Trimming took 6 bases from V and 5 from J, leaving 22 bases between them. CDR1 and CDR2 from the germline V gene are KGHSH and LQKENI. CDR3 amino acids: CASSSNSGFSRNEKLFF. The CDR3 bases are TGTGCCAGCTCGTCCAACTCAGGGTTCAGTCGCAATGAAAAACTGTTTTTT.

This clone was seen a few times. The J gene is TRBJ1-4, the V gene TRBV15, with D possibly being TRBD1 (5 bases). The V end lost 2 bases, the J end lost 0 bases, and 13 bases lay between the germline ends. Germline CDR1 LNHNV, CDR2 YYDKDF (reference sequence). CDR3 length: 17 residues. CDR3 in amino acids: CATSRPGGLTTNEKLFF. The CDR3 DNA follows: TGTGCCACCAGCAGACCCGGGGGACTAACAACTAATGAAAAACTGTTTTTT.

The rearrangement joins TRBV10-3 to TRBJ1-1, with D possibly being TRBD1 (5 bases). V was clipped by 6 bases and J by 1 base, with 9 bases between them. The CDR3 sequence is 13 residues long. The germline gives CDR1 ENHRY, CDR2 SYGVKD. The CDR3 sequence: CAIRLQENTEAFF. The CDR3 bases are TGTGCCATCAGACTACAGGAGAACACTGAAGCTTTCTTT.

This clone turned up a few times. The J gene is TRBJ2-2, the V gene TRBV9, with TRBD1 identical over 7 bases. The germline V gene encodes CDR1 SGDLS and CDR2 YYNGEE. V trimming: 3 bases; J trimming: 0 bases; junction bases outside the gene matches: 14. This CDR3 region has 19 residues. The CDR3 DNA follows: TGTGCCAGCAGCGAGAGGAGACAGGGAATTCACGCGAACACCGGGGAGCTGTTTTTT. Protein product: CASSERRQGIHANTGELFF.

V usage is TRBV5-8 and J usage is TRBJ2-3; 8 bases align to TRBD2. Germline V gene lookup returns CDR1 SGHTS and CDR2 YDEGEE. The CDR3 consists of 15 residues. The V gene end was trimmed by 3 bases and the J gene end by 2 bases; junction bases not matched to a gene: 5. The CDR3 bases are TGTGCCAGCAGCTGGAAGCGGGGGAACACAGATACGCAGTATTTT. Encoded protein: CASSWKRGNTDTQYF.

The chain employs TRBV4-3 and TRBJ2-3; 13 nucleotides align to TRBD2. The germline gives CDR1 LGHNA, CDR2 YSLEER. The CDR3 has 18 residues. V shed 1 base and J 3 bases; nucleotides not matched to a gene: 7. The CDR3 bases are TGCGCCAGCAGCCAAGCTCGCGGACTAGCGGGAGCGACAGATACGCAGTATTTT. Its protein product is CASSQARGLAGATDTQYF.

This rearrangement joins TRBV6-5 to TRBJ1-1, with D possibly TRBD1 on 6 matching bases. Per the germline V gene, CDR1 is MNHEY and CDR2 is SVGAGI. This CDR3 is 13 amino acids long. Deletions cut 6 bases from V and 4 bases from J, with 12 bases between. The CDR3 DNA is TGTGCCAGCAGCTGGGGGCAGGGCACTGAAGCTTTCTTT. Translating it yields CASSWGQGTEAFF.

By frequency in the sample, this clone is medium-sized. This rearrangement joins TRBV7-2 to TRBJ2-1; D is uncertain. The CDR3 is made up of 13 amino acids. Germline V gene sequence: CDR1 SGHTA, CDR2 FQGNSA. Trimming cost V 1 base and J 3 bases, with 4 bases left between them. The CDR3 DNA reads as TGTGCCAGCAGCTTAGGCAGCTACAATGAGCAGTTCTTC. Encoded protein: CASSLGSYNEQFF.

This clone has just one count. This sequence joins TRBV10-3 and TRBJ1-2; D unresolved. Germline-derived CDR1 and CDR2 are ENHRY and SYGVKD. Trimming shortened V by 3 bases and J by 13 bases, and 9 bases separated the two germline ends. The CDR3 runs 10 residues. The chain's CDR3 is CAISDRRLTF. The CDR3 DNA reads TGTGCCATCAGTGATAGGCGGCTCACCTTC.

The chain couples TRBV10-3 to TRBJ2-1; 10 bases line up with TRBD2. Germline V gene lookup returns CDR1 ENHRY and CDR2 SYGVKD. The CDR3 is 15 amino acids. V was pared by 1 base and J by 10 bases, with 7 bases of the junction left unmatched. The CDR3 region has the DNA TGTGCCATCAGTGAGTTGAGCGGGGGGGCCCGCGAGCAGTTCTTC. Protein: CAISELSGGAREQFF.

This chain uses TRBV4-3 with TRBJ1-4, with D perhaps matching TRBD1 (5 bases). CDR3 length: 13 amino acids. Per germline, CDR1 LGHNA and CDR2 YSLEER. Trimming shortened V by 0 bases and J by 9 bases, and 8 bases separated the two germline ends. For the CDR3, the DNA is TGCGCCAGCAGCCAAGAGCACAGGCAAAAACTGTTTTTT. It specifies CASSQEHRQKLFF.

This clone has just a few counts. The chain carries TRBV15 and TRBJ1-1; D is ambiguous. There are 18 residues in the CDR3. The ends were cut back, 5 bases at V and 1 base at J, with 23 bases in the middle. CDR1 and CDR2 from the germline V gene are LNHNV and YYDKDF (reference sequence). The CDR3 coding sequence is TGTGCCACCAGCGCTCGGGTGGACGCCCGGCGACCGAACACTGAAGCTTTCTTT. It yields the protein CATSARVDARRPNTEAFF. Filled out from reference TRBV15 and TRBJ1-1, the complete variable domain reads DAMVIQNPRYQVTQFGKPVTLSCSQTLNHNVMYWYQQKSSQAPKLLFHYYDKDFNNEADTPDNFQSRRPNTSFCFLDIRSPGLGDTAMYLCATSARVDARRPNTEAFFGQGTRLTVV.

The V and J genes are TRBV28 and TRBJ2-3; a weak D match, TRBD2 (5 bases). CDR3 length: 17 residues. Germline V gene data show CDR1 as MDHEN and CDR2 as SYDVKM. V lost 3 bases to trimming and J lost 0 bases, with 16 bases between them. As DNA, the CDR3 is TGTGCCAGCAGTTTCACCTGGACGGGGATAAGCACAGATACGCAGTATTTT. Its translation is CASSFTWTGISTDTQYF. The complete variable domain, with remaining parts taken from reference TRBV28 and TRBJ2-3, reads DVKVTQSSRYLVKRTGEKVFLECVQDMDHENMFWYRQDPGLGLRLIYFSYDVKMKEKGDIPEGYSVSREKKERFSLILESASTNQTSMYLCASSFTWTGISTDTQYFGPGTRLTVL.

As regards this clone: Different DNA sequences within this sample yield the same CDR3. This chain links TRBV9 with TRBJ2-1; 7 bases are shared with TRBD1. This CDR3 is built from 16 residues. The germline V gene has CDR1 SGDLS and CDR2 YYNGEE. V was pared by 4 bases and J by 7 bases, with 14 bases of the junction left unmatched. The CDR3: CASSTLDQGEVNEQFF. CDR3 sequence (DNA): TGTGCCAGCAGCACCCTGGATCAGGGGGAAGTTAATGAGCAGTTCTTC.

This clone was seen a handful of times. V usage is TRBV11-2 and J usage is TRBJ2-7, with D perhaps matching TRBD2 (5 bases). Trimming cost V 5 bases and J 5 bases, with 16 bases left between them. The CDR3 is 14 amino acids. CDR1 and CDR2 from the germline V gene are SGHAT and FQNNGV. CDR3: CASSPLLVGDEQYF. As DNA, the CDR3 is TGTGCCAGCAGCCCATTACTAGTGGGTGACGAGCAGTACTTC.